The clone carrying this T cell receptor beta chain was detected only a few times. The antigen remains undetermined. Through a sample-barcoded 5' primer and a J-beta primer mix, a second PCR was run for about 7 to 12 cycles. Paired-end reads containing CDR3 totaled no fewer than 2.5 million for each sample. Using its own MiXCR run on the 5' RACE reads, TCRdb lists one record per CDR3 protein. The sample carries about 1,500,000 distinct CDR3 sequences, 42% recorded once. The total RNA that was extracted per sample amounted to at least 5.5 micrograms. These data are taken from a study of blood T cells in healthy people across ages. Broader study findings: Possibly, changes in expanded clonotypes were confounded because donor CMV status was unknown.

The CDR3 is made up of 15 amino acids. The V and J ends lost 1 base and 4 bases respectively, with 11 bases between them. Germline V gene lookup returns CDR1 SEHNR and CDR2 FQNEAQ (reference sequence). V is TRBV7-9 and J is TRBJ1-5; no firm D call. The source of this sequence is a woman under 30 in good health. The sequencing input was blood. The CDR3 sequence is CASSLGPSLNQPQHF. The CDR3 bases are TGTGCCAGCAGCTTAGGCCCAAGCCTAAATCAGCCCCAGCATTTT.